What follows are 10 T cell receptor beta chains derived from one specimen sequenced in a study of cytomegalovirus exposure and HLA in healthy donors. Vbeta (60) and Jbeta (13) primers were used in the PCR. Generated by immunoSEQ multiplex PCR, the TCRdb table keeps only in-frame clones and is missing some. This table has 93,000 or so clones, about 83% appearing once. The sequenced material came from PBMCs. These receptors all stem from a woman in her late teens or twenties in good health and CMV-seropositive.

The DNA for the CDR3 is TGTGCCAGCAGTAAGCGATTTAGCAATCAGCCCCAGCATTTT. Encoded protein: CASSKRFSNQPQHF. J is TRBJ1-5 and V is TRBV6-5; D unclear. This CDR3 spans 14 amino acids. The V end was cut by 5 bases, the J end by 0 bases, with 8 bases between. Germline V CDR1 and CDR2: MNHEY, SVGAGI.

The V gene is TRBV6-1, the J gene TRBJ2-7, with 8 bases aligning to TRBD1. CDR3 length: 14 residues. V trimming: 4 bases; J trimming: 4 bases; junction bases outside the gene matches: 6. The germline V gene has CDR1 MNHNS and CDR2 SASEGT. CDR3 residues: CASSARDRNYEQYF. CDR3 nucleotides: TGTGCCAGCAGTGCTCGGGACAGGAATTACGAGCAGTACTTC.

The CDR3 here is CASSYLTGTYEQYF. The CDR3 coding sequence is TGTGCCAGCAGTTACTTGACCGGGACCTACGAGCAGTACTTC. The rearrangement joins TRBV6-5 to TRBJ2-7, with a possible D match to TRBD2 (5 bases). The CDR3 loop spans 14 amino acids. Germline CDR1 MNHEY, CDR2 SVGAGI. The V end lost 1 base, the J end lost 2 bases, and 9 bases lay between the germline ends.

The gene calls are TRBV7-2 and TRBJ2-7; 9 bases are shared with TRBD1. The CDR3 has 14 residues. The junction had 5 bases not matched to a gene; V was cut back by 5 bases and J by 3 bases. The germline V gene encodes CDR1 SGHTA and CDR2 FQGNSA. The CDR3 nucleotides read TGTGCCAGCAGCGAGGACAGGGGCCTCTACGAGCAGTACTTC. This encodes CASSEDRGLYEQYF.

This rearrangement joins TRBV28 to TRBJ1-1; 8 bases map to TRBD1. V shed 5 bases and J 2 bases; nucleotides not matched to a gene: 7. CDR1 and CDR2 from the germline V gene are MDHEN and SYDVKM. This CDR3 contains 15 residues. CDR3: CASSPGGAGNTEAFF. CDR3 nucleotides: TGTGCCAGCAGTCCAGGGGGCGCAGGAAACACTGAAGCTTTCTTT. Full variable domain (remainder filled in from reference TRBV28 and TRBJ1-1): DVKVTQSSRYLVKRTGEKVFLECVQDMDHENMFWYRQDPGLGLRLIYFSYDVKMKEKGDIPEGYSVSREKKERFSLILESASTNQTSMYLCASSPGGAGNTEAFFGQGTRLTVV.

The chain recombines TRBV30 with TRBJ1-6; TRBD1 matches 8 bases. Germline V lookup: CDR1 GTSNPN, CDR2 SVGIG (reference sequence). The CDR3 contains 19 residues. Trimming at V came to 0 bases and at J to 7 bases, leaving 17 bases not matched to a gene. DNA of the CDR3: TGTGCCTGGAGTGTAAGGGTTTGGGACAGGCTCGGTGCGAATTCACCCCTCCACTTT. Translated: CAWSVRVWDRLGANSPLHF.

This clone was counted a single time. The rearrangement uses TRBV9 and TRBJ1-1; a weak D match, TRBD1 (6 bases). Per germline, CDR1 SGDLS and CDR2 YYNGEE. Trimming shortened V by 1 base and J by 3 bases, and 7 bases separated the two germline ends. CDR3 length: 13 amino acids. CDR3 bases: TGTGCCAGCAGCGTAACAGGGTACACTGAAGCTTTCTTT. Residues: CASSVTGYTEAFF.

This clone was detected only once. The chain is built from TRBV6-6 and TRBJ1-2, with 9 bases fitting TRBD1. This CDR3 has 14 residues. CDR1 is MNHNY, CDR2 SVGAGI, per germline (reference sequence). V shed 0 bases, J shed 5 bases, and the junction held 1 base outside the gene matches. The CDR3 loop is CASSYSDRGYGYTF. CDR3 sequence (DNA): TGTGCCAGCAGTTACTCTGACAGGGGGTATGGCTACACCTTC.

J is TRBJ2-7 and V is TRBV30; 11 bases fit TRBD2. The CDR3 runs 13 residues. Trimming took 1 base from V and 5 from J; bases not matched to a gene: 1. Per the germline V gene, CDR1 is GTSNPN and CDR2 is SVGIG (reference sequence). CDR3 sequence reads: CAWSALAGDEQYF. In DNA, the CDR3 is TGTGCCTGGAGTGCACTAGCGGGAGACGAGCAGTACTTC.

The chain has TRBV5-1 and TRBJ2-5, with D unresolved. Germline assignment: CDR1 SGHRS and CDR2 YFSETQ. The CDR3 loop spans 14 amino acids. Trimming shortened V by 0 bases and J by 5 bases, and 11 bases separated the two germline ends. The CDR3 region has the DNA TGCGCCAGCAGCTTGGGTTCCGTCCGGGAGACCCAGTACTTC. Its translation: CASSLGSVRETQYF. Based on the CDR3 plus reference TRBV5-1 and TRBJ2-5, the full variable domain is KAGVTQTPRYLIKTRGQQVTLSCSPISGHRSVSWYQQTPGQGLQFLFEYFSETQRNKGNFPGRFSGRQFSNSRSEMNVSTLELGDSALYLCASSLGSVRETQYFGPGTRLLVL.